The 26 T cell receptor beta chains listed next were all sequenced from one sample in a study of blood T cell repertoires in COVID-19. Clones were read by immunoSEQ multiplex PCR, and TCRdb kept only the in-frame ones, dropping some. The sample lists some 150,000 clones, roughly 84% seen once, with approximately 5.7% in the top ten. The specimen sequenced was PBMCs or T cells enriched from blood (not recorded which). These receptors were taken from a woman aged 45-65 years who had been exposed to COVID-19.

This rearrangement joins TRBV6-2 or TRBV6-3 to TRBJ1-1, with D hard to call. The CDR3 length is 14 residues. Germline V gene sequence: CDR1 MNHEY, CDR2 SVGEGT. V dropped 1 base and J dropped 4 bases, with 10 bases sitting between them. The CDR3 sequence: CASSYFLARTEAFF. In DNA, the CDR3 is TGTGCCAGCAGTTACTTTCTGGCACGCACTGAAGCTTTCTTT.

The rearrangement links TRBV7-2 to TRBJ2-7; 7 bases line up with TRBD2. The length of the CDR3 is 14 residues. The V gene's germline CDR1 is SGHTA and CDR2 FQGNSA. With 5 bases clipped from V and 4 bases from J, the junction kept 8 bases outside the gene matches. The CDR3 coding sequence is TGTGCCAGCAGCCAAGCGGGACTGTCGTACGAGCAGTACTTC. It encodes CASSQAGLSYEQYF.

The chain joins TRBV9 to TRBJ2-2; D is unclear. Trimming took off 0 bases at V and 5 bases at J, with 11 bases between the two ends. The germline CDR1 and CDR2 sequences are SGDLS and YYNGEE. This CDR3 has 15 amino acids. CDR3 amino acids: CASSVGSGSTGELFF. The CDR3 nucleotides are TGTGCCAGCAGCGTAGGTTCAGGCTCAACCGGGGAGCTGTTTTTT.

CDR3 in amino acids: CASSRSLAGGEQFF. DNA for the CDR3: TGTGCCAGCAGCCGATCGCTAGCGGGGGGTGAGCAGTTCTTC. The V call is TRBV3-1 (or the pseudogene TRBV3-2), the J call TRBJ2-1; the match to TRBD2 covers 11 bases. The germline V gene has CDR1 LGHDT and CDR2 YNNKEL (reference sequence). After removal of 4 bases from V and 9 bases from J, the junction contained 5 bases not matched to a gene. This CDR3 contains 14 residues.

The rearrangement uses TRBV7-2 and TRBJ1-2; the match to TRBD1 covers 7 bases. Trimming at V came to 2 bases and at J to 4 bases, leaving 7 bases not matched to a gene. Germline V lookup: CDR1 SGHTA, CDR2 FQGNSA. The CDR3 has 15 amino acids. The CDR3 DNA follows: TGTGCCAGCAGCTTAATTCGACAGGGCGGCTATGGCTACACCTTC. Protein product: CASSLIRQGGYGYTF.

The chain combines TRBV24-1 with TRBJ2-7; D uncertain. Germline CDR1 is KGHDR and CDR2 is SFDVKD. This CDR3 is built from 17 residues. The V and J ends lost 3 bases and 3 bases respectively, with 20 bases between them. The CDR3, as DNA: TGTGCCACCAGTGATCCCCCCCCGAGGCACCTCAACTACGAGCAGTACTTC. Amino acids: CATSDPPPRHLNYEQYF.

The gene calls are TRBV12-3 or TRBV12-4 and TRBJ2-7, with a possible D match to TRBD1 (6 bases). Trimming removed 7 bases from V and 4 bases from J, with 14 bases in between. There are 13 residues in the CDR3. This CDR3 reads CASTHQGWYEQYF. In nucleotides, the CDR3 is TGTGCCAGCACCCATCAGGGGTGGTACGAGCAGTACTTC.

The chain uses TRBV5-8 and TRBJ2-4, with 9 bases fitting TRBD2. The CDR3 is 17 amino acids. CDR1 and CDR2 (germline): SGHTS, YDEGEE. V dropped 4 bases and J dropped 0; count of bases not matched to a gene: 8. CDR3 nucleotide sequence: TGTGCCAGCAGCCCCGGGACTAGCATCTTAGCCAAAAACATTCAGTACTTC. This codes for CASSPGTSILAKNIQYF.

The V and J genes are TRBV19 and TRBJ2-2, with D tentatively TRBD2 (5 bases). The germline CDR1 and CDR2 sequences are LNHDA and SQIVND (reference sequence). This CDR3 contains 15 residues. The V end was cut by 5 bases, the J end by 2 bases, with 12 bases between. CDR3: CASSRSGVNTGELFF. As DNA, the CDR3 is TGTGCCAGTAGTCGTTCCGGGGTAAACACCGGGGAGCTGTTTTTT.

V is TRBV19 and J is TRBJ2-4; 7 positions match TRBD2. Trimming took 5 bases from V and 4 from J; bases not matched to a gene: 5. The CDR3 contains 14 residues. The germline gives CDR1 LNHDA, CDR2 SQIVND (reference sequence). CDR3 amino acids: CASSGWGGKNIQYF. CDR3 DNA: TGTGCCAGTAGTGGGTGGGGGGGTAAAAACATTCAGTACTTC.

This chain links TRBV6-4 with TRBJ2-7; 10 bases are shared with TRBD1. V lost 6 bases to trimming and J lost 1 base; unmatched junction nucleotides: 3. The germline gives CDR1 MRHNA, CDR2 SNTAGT. The CDR3 extends over 14 amino acids. Here the CDR3 DNA reads TGTGCCAGCAGGGGGGGACAGGGGTCCTACGAGCAGTACTTC. Translating it yields CASRGGQGSYEQYF.

V is TRBV5-6 and J is TRBJ1-4, with D possibly matching TRBD1 (6 bases). The ends were cut back, 0 bases at V and 10 bases at J, with 13 bases in the middle. The CDR3 runs 14 residues. Germline V gives CDR1 SGHDT, CDR2 YYEEEE. As DNA, the CDR3 is TGTGCCAGCAGCTTGGCTGGGGGCGGGAGAAAACTGTTTTTT. Translating gives CASSLAGGGRKLFF.

The chain recombines TRBV21-1 with TRBJ2-2; the tabulated D call, TRBD1, remains unverified against the DNA. TRBV21-1 corresponds to a pseudogene. The CDR3 consists of 14 residues. CDR3 nucleotides: TGTGCCAGCAGCACTGAGACAGAGACCGGGGAGCTGTTTTTT. Its protein is CASSTETETGELFF.

The chain combines TRBV5-1 with TRBJ2-2; no definite D call. Germline CDR1 SGHRS, CDR2 YFSETQ. With 0 bases removed from V and 3 bases from J, the gap between germline ends came to 9 bases. The CDR3 contains 15 residues. DNA for the CDR3: TGCGCCAGCAGCTTGGTGGAGAGCGACACCGGGGAGCTGTTTTTT. Amino acids: CASSLVESDTGELFF.

V and J are TRBV6-2 or TRBV6-3 and TRBJ1-1; the D is unclear. The V gene's germline CDR1 is MNHEY and CDR2 SVGEGT. Deletions cut 5 bases from V and 9 bases from J, with 10 bases between. This CDR3 is 11 amino acids long. The CDR3 is CASSRRDQAFF. In DNA form, the CDR3 reads TGTGCCAGCAGTCGGAGAGATCAAGCTTTCTTT.

This chain links TRBV27 with TRBJ2-3; tentative D call: TRBD2 (5 bases). The CDR3 runs to 15 residues. The V and J ends lost 6 bases and 1 base respectively, with 14 bases between them. The V gene's germline CDR1 is MNHEY and CDR2 SMNVEV (reference sequence). DNA of the CDR3: TGTGCCAGCAGCTTTGGCGGGCGGGGCACAGATACGCAGTATTTT. As protein: CASSFGGRGTDTQYF.

This chain joins TRBV4-2 and TRBJ2-7; D unclear. The CDR3 has 14 residues. Germline lookup yields CDR1 LGHNA and CDR2 YNFKEQ. The V gene lost 1 base and the J gene lost 2 bases, with 9 bases spanning the gap. CDR3 DNA: TGTGCCAGCAGCCAAGGGGCCGGAACCTACGAGCAGTACTTC. It is translated as CASSQGAGTYEQYF.

J is TRBJ2-1 and V is TRBV27; perhaps TRBD2 as D (6 bases). There are 14 residues in the CDR3. Trimming removed 2 bases at V and 4 bases at J, with 9 bases between. Per the germline V gene, CDR1 is MNHEY and CDR2 is SMNVEV (reference sequence). CDR3 nucleotide sequence: TGTGCCAGCAGTTTAGCGGGGAGATACAATGAGCAGTTCTTC. Its translation: CASSLAGRYNEQFF.

This clone was counted only a few times. The genes are TRBV7-2 and TRBJ2-7; 10 nucleotides agree with TRBD1. Per germline, CDR1 SGHTA and CDR2 FQGNSA. With 4 bases clipped from V and 9 bases from J, the junction kept 9 bases outside the gene matches. The CDR3 runs 14 residues. The CDR3 DNA is TGTGCCAGCAGCTCCGGGACAGGGGTTACCGTGCAGTACTTC. Its translation is CASSSGTGVTVQYF.

The chain employs TRBV19 and TRBJ1-5; tentatively, D is TRBD1 (5 bases). The V gene lost 5 bases and the J gene lost 4 bases, with 12 bases spanning the gap. The CDR3 contains 14 residues. The germline CDR1 and CDR2 sequences are LNHDA and SQIVND (reference sequence). DNA of the CDR3: TGTGCCAGTAGTCACACAGGAGTTAATCAGCCCCAGCATTTT. Translated: CASSHTGVNQPQHF.

V usage is TRBV5-4 and J usage is TRBJ2-1; D possibly corresponds to TRBD2 (5 bases). This CDR3 has 15 residues. CDR1 is SGHNT, CDR2 YYREEE, per germline (reference sequence). The V end was cut by 3 bases, the J end by 8 bases, with 18 bases between. CDR3 DNA sequence: TGTGCCAGCAGCTCTCCGACCGGGCCCGGGGATGAGCAGTTCTTC. It is translated as CASSSPTGPGDEQFF.

The V call is TRBV2, the J call TRBJ1-3, with 7 bases fitting TRBD1. Germline V gives CDR1 SNHLY, CDR2 FYNNEI. This CDR3 is 15 amino acids long. The V and J ends lost 4 bases and 3 bases, in that order; junction bases with no gene match: 6. The DNA of the CDR3 is TGTGCCAGCAGTGTAGGAAGGGGGCATGGAAACACCATATATTTT. Its translation: CASSVGRGHGNTIYF.

The chain is built from TRBV6-6 and TRBJ2-3; perhaps TRBD2 as D (8 bases). The germline V gene has CDR1 MNHNY and CDR2 SVGAGI (reference sequence). The CDR3 extends over 15 amino acids. V lost 7 bases to trimming and J lost 5 bases, with 19 bases between them. The CDR3 DNA sequence: TGTGCCAGCATTCTAGACAGGGCGGGAGGAGATACGCAGTATTTT. Translation: CASILDRAGGDTQYF.

The genes are TRBV7-2 and TRBJ1-5; D possibly corresponds to TRBD1 (5 bases). Germline lookup yields CDR1 SGHTA and CDR2 FQGNSA. This CDR3 region has 15 residues. Trimming removed 1 base at V and 4 bases at J, with 11 bases between. The CDR3 spells CASSLVRGGNQPQHF. The CDR3 DNA reads TGTGCCAGCAGCTTAGTTAGGGGAGGAAATCAGCCCCAGCATTTT.

V gene TRBV2 combines with J gene TRBJ2-1; TRBD2 aligns across 9 bases. Germline CDR1 is SNHLY and CDR2 is FYNNEI. The CDR3 extends over 13 amino acids. The DNA of the CDR3 is TGTGTCGCGGGGGGGGACACCTACAATGAGCAGTTCTTC. It specifies CVAGGDTYNEQFF.

This clone was detected only once. The CDR3 reads CASSFLSGTGGAYEQYF. The DNA of the CDR3 is TGTGCCAGCAGCTTTCTGTCCGGGACAGGGGGCGCCTACGAGCAGTACTTC. This sequence joins TRBV7-6 and TRBJ2-7; 12 bases fit TRBD1. V trimming: 3 bases; J trimming: 2 bases; junction bases outside the gene matches: 8. The CDR3 contains 17 residues. Germline CDR1 is SGHVS and CDR2 is FNYEAQ. Complete variable domain (other parts from reference TRBV7-6 and TRBJ2-7): GAGVSQSPRYKVTKRGQDVALRCDPISGHVSLYWYRQALGQGPEFLTYFNYEAQQDKSGLPNDRFSAERPEGSISTLTIQRTEQRDSAMYRCASSFLSGTGGAYEQYFGPGTRLTVT.